The TCR beta chain described here comes from a study of blood T cell repertoires in COVID-19 (TCRdb year 2020). Describing the broader study: Collaborator samples came from the United States, Italy and Spain and covered acute and convalescent phases of COVID-19. A de-identified subject ID, COVID-19 status, age in years and sex were almost always included in the sample metadata. Samples came from the ongoing ImmuneRACE study (first 160 participants) plus 1,254 subjects from 6 global collaborators. The dataset comprised deeply sampled blood TCRbeta repertoires from subjects exposed to, actively infected with, or recovered from COVID-19. The repertoires were made available in a free public database intended to serve as a resource for research on the immune response to SARS-CoV-2. The prospective study material was composed of cDNA or gDNA derived from T cells, B-cell-depleted T cells, or PBMCs. HLA class I and class II types, where available, came from metadata supplied by the sample provider rather than from assay-based typing.

Whole blood was collected in K2EDTA tubes by collaborating institutions according to the institutions' own protocols. Collaborator samples were shipped for TCRbeta analysis as frozen whole blood, isolated PBMCs, or DNA extracted from either sample type. TCRbeta CDR3 regions were amplified from genomic DNA by means of the immunoSEQ Assay, a bias-controlled multiplex PCR. Under the source paper's analysis protocol: Nucleated cell counts per sample were estimated from amplification of reference gene primers within the assay. Sequence reads were collapsed and filtered to measure the absolute abundance of every unique TCRbeta CDR3 rearrangement. For each sample, productive Simpson clonality was calculated as the square root of Simpson's diversity index across productive rearrangements. In its TCRdb copy, this immuneACCESS table keeps in-frame sequences only and misses some clones. Where compared with another copy, unresolved V genes explain less than half of these, and the others have no known cause. That table gives V, J and clone size, and the DNA gave D and trimming. Across this sample there are roughly 190,000 clones, with around 80% seen only once. Over 13% of the sample lies in the top ten.

The full study reports these points: How much clinical and demographic metadata was included differed by source and by participant, and the metadata was provided uncurated.

Turning to this clone: Its antigen remains undetermined. Per-nucleotide qualities are absent, and no much larger clonotype sits a single base away.

The sequence was collected from a man aged 25 to 40 with active or convalescent COVID-19. Material for sequencing was peripheral blood.

This receptor has the CDR3 CASSYELGTSSYEQYF. The DNA reads as follows: TGTGCCAGCAGTTACGAGTTGGGCACGAGCTCCTACGAGCAGTACTTC. The V and J genes are TRBV6-2 or TRBV6-3 and TRBJ2-7, with the D segment identity uncertain. The junction carries 14 bases between V and J, which are trimmed by 2 bases and 0 bases respectively. The germline V gene supplies CDR1 MNHEY and CDR2 SVGEGT. Inclusive of the bounding cysteine and phenylalanine, the CDR3 is 16 residues long. The read is trimmed to its CDR3 DNA, 48 bases read in frame from base 1.